This record covers a single T cell receptor (beta chain). CDR1 and CDR2 from the germline V gene are MNHNS and SASEGT. Trimming cost V 5 bases and J 4 bases; bases outside gene matches: 6. This CDR3 has 15 residues. The source of the sample is a study of prognosis after radiotherapy for stage I lung cancer. Background on the study: Among seven patients the tumors were squamous cell carcinoma, and among more than ten they were adenocarcinoma.

From genomic DNA, TCR beta CDR3 was amplified by two-round multiplex PCR. Used in first-round PCR were primers specific to each TRBV and TRBJ gene. A single record per CDR3 protein comes from TCRdb applying MiXCR to the multiplex PCR reads. The sample includes 13,000 or so distinct CDR3 sequences, approximately 53% of them seen just once. The sample was PBMCs, taken before or after stereotactic body radiation therapy (not recorded which). This receptor was identified in a donor at least 50 years old with non-small cell lung cancer. The chain uses TRBV6-1 and TRBJ1-1; TRBD1 matches 11 bases. CDR3 in amino acids: CASSRGGQGGTEAFF. The CDR3 DNA reads as TGTGCCAGCAGTAGGGGGGGACAGGGGGGCACTGAAGCTTTCTTT.